The T cell receptor (beta chain) under discussion was sequenced for a study of blood T cell repertoires in COVID-19. Germline assignment: CDR1 SGHTA and CDR2 FQGNSA. Trimming cost V 4 bases and J 5 bases, with 12 bases left between them. The CDR3 has 14 residues. This clone was detected only once. The repertoire was sequenced with immunoSEQ multiplex PCR; TCRdb's copy has only in-frame clones and lacks some. This table has roughly 200,000 clones, around four fifths appearing once. Patients in Seattle were enrolled during active infection, then followed longitudinally. Sequencing was performed on peripheral blood. V and J are TRBV7-2 and TRBJ2-1; D is ambiguous. The sequence was obtained from a woman older than 75 with COVID-19, enrolled during active disease. The CDR3 DNA is TGTGCCAGCAGCTCCTGGCATGCTGACAATGAGCAGTTCTTC. Translating it yields CASSSWHADNEQFF.